This T cell receptor (beta chain) was identified in a study of early stage breast cancer tumors. Whole-study findings and limits: Most shared enriched TCRB sequences were commonly generated ones.

Repertoires were generated with immunoSEQ multiplex PCR, while TCRdb's copy carries only in-frame clones and drops some. The repertoire holds more than 55,000 clones, with over 65% as singletons. Points on this clone: Its antigen is unidentified.

Trimming cost V 8 bases and J 3 bases, with 11 bases left between them. Germline CDR1 LNHDA, CDR2 SQIVND (reference sequence). This CDR3 has 12 amino acids. This receptor was identified in a person younger than 45 with breast cancer. The sequenced material came from blood. The chain is built from TRBV19 and TRBJ2-7; D is tentatively TRBD1 or TRBD2 (6 bases each). CDR3: CASSGGYYEQYF. The CDR3 nucleotides read TGTGCCAGTTCCGGGGGCTACTACGAGCAGTACTTC.